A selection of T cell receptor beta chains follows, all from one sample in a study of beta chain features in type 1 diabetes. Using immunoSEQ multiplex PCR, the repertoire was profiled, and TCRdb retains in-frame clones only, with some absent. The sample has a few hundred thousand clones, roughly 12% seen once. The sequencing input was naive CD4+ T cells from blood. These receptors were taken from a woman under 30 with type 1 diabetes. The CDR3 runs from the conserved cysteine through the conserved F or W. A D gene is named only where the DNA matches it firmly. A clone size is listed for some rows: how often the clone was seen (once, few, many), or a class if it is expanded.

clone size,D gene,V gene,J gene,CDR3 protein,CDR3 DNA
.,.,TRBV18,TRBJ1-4,CASSPRQGKNEKLFF,TGTGCCAGCTCACCCCGTCAGGGGAAGAATGAAAAACTGTTTTTT
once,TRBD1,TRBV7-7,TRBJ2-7,CASSLRAGQGYEQYF,TGTGCCAGCAGCTTACGCGCCGGACAGGGGTACGAGCAGTACTTC
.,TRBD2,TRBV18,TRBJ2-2,CASSPGGSSGELFF,TGTGCCAGCTCACCGGGCGGGAGTTCCGGGGAGCTGTTTTTT
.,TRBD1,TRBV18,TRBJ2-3,CASSPDRVTDTQYF,TGTGCCAGCTCACCGGACAGGGTAACGGATACGCAGTATTTT
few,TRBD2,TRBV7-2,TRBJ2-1,CASSLWAGGNYNEQFF,TGTGCCAGCAGCTTATGGGCGGGAGGAAACTACAATGAGCAGTTCTTC
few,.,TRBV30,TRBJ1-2,CAWRQEHGYTF,TGTGCCTGGAGACAGGAACACGGCTACACCTTC
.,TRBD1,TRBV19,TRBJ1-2,CASSIVAGQGVGYTF,TGTGCCAGTAGTATAGTCGCGGGACAGGGAGTTGGCTACACCTTC
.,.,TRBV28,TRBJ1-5,CASSPSVLVPQHF,TGTGCCAGCAGCCCCTCGGTCTTAGTGCCCCAGCATTTT
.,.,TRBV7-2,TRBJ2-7,CASSLVERASYEQYF,TGTGCCAGCAGCTTAGTCGAGCGGGCCTCCTACGAGCAGTACTTC
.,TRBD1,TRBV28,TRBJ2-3,CASRGQGVVTQYF,TGTGCCAGCAGAGGACAGGGGGTTGTTACGCAGTATTTT
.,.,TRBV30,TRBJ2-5,CAWMGAETQYF,TGTGCCTGGATGGGGGCAGAGACCCAGTACTTC
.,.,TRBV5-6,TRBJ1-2,CASSSVSNYGYTF,TGTGCCAGCAGCTCTGTATCTAACTATGGCTACACCTTC
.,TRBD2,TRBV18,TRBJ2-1,CASSAIEGLAPNREQFF,TGTGCCAGCTCAGCTATTGAGGGACTAGCGCCAAATAGAGAGCAGTTCTTC
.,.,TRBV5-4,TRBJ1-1,CASSPSVGASGTEAFF,TGTGCCAGCAGCCCTTCGGTTGGGGCTTCGGGCACTGAAGCTTTCTTT
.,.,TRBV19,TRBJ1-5,CASSIRVNQPQHF,TGTGCCAGTAGTATAAGAGTCAATCAGCCCCAGCATTTT
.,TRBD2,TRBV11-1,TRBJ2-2,CASSPLAGTGELFF,TGTGCCAGCAGCCCACTAGCGGGGACCGGGGAGCTGTTTTTT
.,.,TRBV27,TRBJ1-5,CASSFLRGGQPQHF,TGTGCCAGCAGTTTCCTAAGGGGCGGACAGCCCCAGCATTTT
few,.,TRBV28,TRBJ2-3,CASSPTGFSTDTQYF,TGTGCCAGCAGTCCCACAGGGTTCAGCACAGATACGCAGTATTTT
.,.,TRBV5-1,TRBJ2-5,CASSYTTGIQETQYF,TGCGCCAGCAGCTACACCACCGGGATCCAAGAGACCCAGTACTTC
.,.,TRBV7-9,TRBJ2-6,CASSLARDLSHVLTF,TGTGCCAGCAGCTTAGCGCGGGACCTCTCACACGTCCTGACTTTC
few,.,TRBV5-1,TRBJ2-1,CASSLVTLGSEQFF,TGCGCCAGCAGCTTGGTAACGTTGGGCAGTGAGCAGTTCTTC
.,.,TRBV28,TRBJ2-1,CASSFRRGVGGSRGSYNEQFF,TGTGCCAGCAGTTTTCGGAGGGGGGTCGGCGGGAGTCGGGGCTCCTACAATGAGCAGTTCTTC
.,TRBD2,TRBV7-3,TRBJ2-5,CASSETSGSWETQYF,TGTGCCAGCAGCGAGACTAGCGGGAGTTGGGAGACCCAGTACTTC
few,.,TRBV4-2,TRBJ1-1,CASSQDLGRGRGRAFF,TGTGCCAGCAGCCAAGATCTTGGAAGGGGCCGCGGGAGGGCTTTCTTT
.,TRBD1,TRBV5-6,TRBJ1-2,CASSPTPGQGPGYTF,TGTGCCAGCAGTCCGACCCCGGGACAGGGGCCTGGCTACACCTTC
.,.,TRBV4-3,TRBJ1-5,CASSQDLGTPSNQPQHF,TGCGCCAGCAGCCAAGATCTAGGCACCCCGAGCAATCAGCCCCAGCATTTT
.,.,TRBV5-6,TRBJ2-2,CASSLGGLAGELFF,TGTGCCAGCAGCTTGGGAGGGTTGGCCGGGGAGCTGTTTTTT
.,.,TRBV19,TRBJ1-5,CASSWEVNQPQHF,TGTGCCAGTAGCTGGGAGGTCAATCAGCCCCAGCATTTT
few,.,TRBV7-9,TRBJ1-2,CASSPGQIYGYTF,TGTGCCAGCAGCCCTGGACAGATCTATGGCTACACCTTC
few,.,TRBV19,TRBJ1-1,CASSIAQARAEAFF,TGTGCCAGTAGTATAGCACAGGCAAGGGCTGAAGCTTTCTTT
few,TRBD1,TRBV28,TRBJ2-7,CASSSPGQDHEQYF,TGTGCCAGCAGTTCGCCGGGACAGGACCACGAGCAGTACTTC
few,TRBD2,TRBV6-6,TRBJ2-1,CASSRLAGGPSNEQFF,TGTGCCAGCAGTAGGTTAGCGGGAGGGCCGAGCAATGAGCAGTTCTTC
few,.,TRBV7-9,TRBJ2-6,CASRLTEVISGANVLTF,TGTGCCAGCAGATTGACTGAGGTTATCTCTGGGGCCAACGTCCTGACTTTC